What follows describes a single T cell receptor beta chain. Its antigen remains unknown. V gave up 6 bases and J gave up 10 bases; unmatched junction bases: 11. CDR3 length: 15 amino acids. CDR1 is MNHEY, CDR2 SVGAGI, per germline. The data belong to a study of cytomegalovirus exposure and HLA in healthy donors. Whole-study results and caveats: Across all donors, roughly uniform sequencing depth was an assumption of the presence/absence analyses. In vitro testing confirmed three CMV-associated chains as specific for CMV antigens. Earlier analysis found most TCR beta V segments productive about 87% or about 30% of the time.

Primers for the PCR totalled 60 Vbeta and 13 Jbeta. Per the study methods: Later work found 74 million or so unique TCR beta chains, with 9.5 million to 11 million shared. TCRdb's copy holds only in-frame clones and misses some; the assay was immunoSEQ multiplex PCR. D and trimming come from the DNA, and the V and J calls and clone size come from that table. The sample holds tens of thousands of clones, approximately 70% seen once. Sequencing input: PBMCs. This clonotype originated in a man between 60 and 75 years old in good health and CMV-seropositive. The chain carries TRBV6-5 and TRBJ1-6, with TRBD1 matching over 8 bases. CDR3 bases: TGTGCCAGCAGCCATGACCAGGGGGCAGGATCACCCCTCCACTTT. Its protein product is CASSHDQGAGSPLHF.